The rows below give T cell receptor beta chains drawn from one sample of a study of post-analysis software for immune sequencing data. TCRdb ran MiXCR on the PCR reads and lists one entry per CDR3 protein. The sample yields hundreds of thousands of distinct CDR3 sequences, about 57% seen once. Sequenced input: blood. The receptors here all came from a girl aged 10 to 17 with multiple sclerosis. CDR3s include the opening cysteine and the closing phenylalanine or tryptophan. A D gene is named only where the DNA matches it firmly. Where a row states a size, it is once, few, many or the class of an expanded clone; other rows omit it.

V gene	J gene	D gene	clone size	CDR3 protein	CDR3 DNA
TRBV12-3/TRBV12-4	TRBJ2-3	NA	NA	CASSRVGRRDTQYF	TGTGCCAGCAGTCGTGTTGGGAGGCGAGATACGCAGTATTTT
TRBV12-3/TRBV12-4	TRBJ1-2	TRBD1	NA	CASSPGTGVLLLGYTF	TGTGCCAGCAGTCCCGGGACAGGCGTACTTCTTCTTGGCTACACCTTC
TRBV4-2	TRBJ2-7	NA	NA	CASSQVRSGEQYF	TGTGCCAGCAGCCAAGTACGCTCCGGCGAGCAGTACTTC
TRBV5-1	TRBJ2-1	TRBD2	few	CASSRTSGGRYNEQFF	TGCGCCAGCAGCCGGACTAGCGGGGGGCGATACAATGAGCAGTTCTTC
TRBV7-3	TRBJ2-5	TRBD2	NA	CASSPGTSGGYSQETQYF	TGTGCCAGCAGCCCCGGGACTAGCGGAGGATACTCTCAAGAGACCCAGTACTTC
TRBV7-8	TRBJ2-3	NA	few	CASSPPRASRSTDTQYF	TGTGCCAGCAGCCCCCCAAGGGCTAGCAGAAGCACGGATACGCAGTATTTT
TRBV5-1	TRBJ2-5	TRBD2	NA	CASSLNGVAGGQETQYF	TGCGCCAGCAGCTTGAACGGGGTAGCGGGAGGCCAAGAGACCCAGTACTTC
TRBV12-3/TRBV12-4	TRBJ2-7	NA	few	CASSLIGSSYEQYF	TGTGCCAGCAGCTTAATCGGTTCCTCCTACGAGCAGTACTTC
TRBV20-1	TRBJ2-1	TRBD2	NA	CSASLLAGEEFF	TGCAGTGCTTCTTTACTAGCGGGAGAGGAGTTCTTC
TRBV7-3	TRBJ1-1	NA	NA	CASSLQPEAAEAFF	TGTGCCAGCAGCTTACAACCGGAGGCGGCCGAAGCTTTCTTT
TRBV7-2	TRBJ2-4	NA	NA	CASSSTHPGAKNIQYF	TGTGCCAGCAGCTCTACACATCCAGGGGCCAAAAACATTCAGTACTTC
TRBV27	TRBJ2-4	NA	few	CASSQAGGAKNIQYF	TGTGCCAGCAGTCAAGCAGGTGGGGCCAAAAACATTCAGTACTTC
TRBV6-5	TRBJ2-6	NA	NA	CASSSPGQSVAGANVLTF	TGTGCCAGCAGTTCACCCGGACAGTCTGTTGCTGGGGCCAACGTCCTGACTTTC
TRBV27	TRBJ2-7	NA	NA	CASRPLPQIRSYEQYF	TGTGCCAGCCGTCCCCTCCCACAGATACGTTCCTACGAGCAGTACTTC
TRBV5-1	TRBJ2-5	TRBD2	NA	CASSLGRIRPGISGNQETQYF	TGCGCCAGCAGCTTGGGCCGGATCCGACCTGGGATTAGCGGGAACCAAGAGACCCAGTACTTC
TRBV18	TRBJ1-1	NA	NA	CASYRGAEAFF	TGTGCCAGCTACCGCGGGGCTGAAGCTTTCTTT
TRBV7-9	TRBJ1-1	TRBD1	few	CASSDRGSTEAFF	TGTGCCAGCAGCGACAGGGGAAGCACTGAAGCTTTCTTT
TRBV12-3/TRBV12-4	TRBJ1-2	NA	NA	CASSFGNHNYGYTF	TGTGCCAGCAGTTTTGGAAACCACAACTATGGCTACACCTTC
TRBV20-1	TRBJ2-7	TRBD1	NA	CSARSGGRGYEQYF	TGCAGTGCTAGATCAGGGGGCAGGGGCTACGAGCAGTACTTC
TRBV7-9	TRBJ1-6	NA	NA	CASSLEQGVRNSPLHF	TGTGCCAGCAGCTTAGAACAGGGAGTCCGCAATTCACCCCTCCACTTT
TRBV25-1	TRBJ2-4	NA	NA	CASSDGKNIQYF	TGTGCCAGCAGTGACGGAAAAAACATTCAGTACTTC
TRBV20-1	TRBJ1-3	NA	NA	CSARGAFSGNTIYF	TGCAGTGCTAGGGGGGCCTTCTCTGGAAACACCATATATTTT
TRBV6-5	TRBJ1-2	NA	few	CASHGGYGYTF	TGTGCCAGCCATGGGGGATATGGCTACACCTTC
TRBV29-1	TRBJ2-7	NA	few	CSVFLASSYEQYF	TGCAGCGTGTTTTTAGCAAGCTCCTACGAGCAGTACTTC
TRBV12-3/TRBV12-4	TRBJ2-5	NA	few	CASSLGPTAQYF	TGTGCCAGCAGTTTAGGGCCCACGGCCCAGTACTTC
TRBV4-1	TRBJ2-1	NA	NA	CASTNTAGLSSYNEQFF	TGCGCCAGCACCAACACGGCGGGGCTGAGCTCCTACAATGAGCAGTTCTTC
TRBV9	TRBJ2-7	NA	NA	CASSVDGRTYEQYF	TGTGCCAGCAGCGTAGATGGCAGAACCTACGAGCAGTACTTC
TRBV2	TRBJ2-7	TRBD2	NA	CASNAGLTYEQYF	TGTGCCAGCAATGCGGGACTAACCTACGAGCAGTACTTC
TRBV5-1	TRBJ1-5	NA	NA	CASSDSGNQPQHF	TGCGCCAGCAGCGACAGTGGCAATCAGCCCCAGCATTTT
TRBV7-6	TRBJ2-7	TRBD2	NA	CASSLEGATSGSSYEQYF	TGTGCCAGCAGCTTAGAGGGGGCGACTAGCGGGAGTTCCTACGAGCAGTACTTC
TRBV2	TRBJ2-3	NA	few	CASSRRKGFGDTQYF	TGTGCCAGCTCAAGAAGGAAGGGGTTTGGAGATACGCAGTATTTT
TRBV28	TRBJ2-3	NA	few	CASSFGISGSTDTQYF	TGTGCCAGCAGTTTCGGGATTAGCGGTAGCACAGATACGCAGTATTTT
TRBV5-1	TRBJ2-7	TRBD2	many	CASSLFSGGLSYEQYF	TGCGCCAGCAGCTTATTCAGCGGGGGGCTATCCTACGAGCAGTACTTC
TRBV12-3/TRBV12-4	TRBJ2-4	TRBD1	NA	CASSLGSDRVIALIAKNIQYF	TGTGCCAGCAGTCTCGGATCGGACAGGGTGATAGCCCTTATAGCCAAAAACATTCAGTACTTC
TRBV29-1	TRBJ1-2	NA	few	CSATLKRGSYGYTF	TGCAGCGCCACGTTGAAGCGAGGGTCTTATGGCTACACCTTC
TRBV4-1	TRBJ1-2	NA	NA	CASSQDQGIGLYGYTF	TGCGCCAGCAGCCAAGATCAGGGGATAGGTCTCTATGGCTACACCTTC
TRBV9	TRBJ2-1	TRBD2	NA	CASSVAGLAGYNEQFF	TGTGCCAGCAGCGTAGCCGGACTAGCGGGGTACAATGAGCAGTTCTTC
TRBV20-1	TRBJ2-7	NA	NA	CSARELISYEQYF	TGCAGTGCTAGAGAACTTATTTCCTACGAGCAGTACTTC
TRBV2	TRBJ2-1	NA	NA	CASEESSYNEQFF	TGTGCCAGCGAGGAGAGCTCCTACAATGAGCAGTTCTTC
TRBV19	TRBJ2-7	NA	NA	CASSIRQTYEQYF	TGTGCCAGTAGTATACGACAGACCTACGAGCAGTACTTC
TRBV7-2	TRBJ2-1	TRBD2	NA	CASSGLAGFRSYNEQFF	TGTGCCAGCAGCGGACTAGCGGGGTTCCGCTCCTACAATGAGCAGTTCTTC
TRBV7-2	TRBJ2-7	NA	NA	CASRTQGGSLYEQYF	TGTGCCAGCAGGACCCAGGGGGGATCCCTCTACGAGCAGTACTTC
TRBV27	TRBJ2-1	TRBD2	NA	CASGDQRENYEQFF	TGTGCCAGCGGAGACCAGCGGGAGAACTATGAGCAGTTCTTC
TRBV5-5	TRBJ1-2	NA	NA	CASSLFGPSYGYTF	TGTGCCAGCAGCTTGTTCGGCCCGTCCTATGGCTACACCTTC